This is a list of T cell receptor beta chains from one sample in a study of blood T cell repertoires in COVID-19. Method: immunoSEQ multiplex PCR; TCRdb's copy keeps in-frame clones and lacks some. The table shows about 53,000 clones, with 65% to 85% occurring only once. The sequenced material came from peripheral blood. Receptors originate from a man aged 70 or older with active or convalescent COVID-19. Both conserved end residues are part of each CDR3. The order of the fields is J gene, V gene, D gene, clone size, CDR3 DNA, CDR3 protein. D genes are given only for firm matches. Size is stated for part of the rows, as once, few or many counts, or as a class when the clone is expanded.

>TRBJ2-2|TRBV11-2|-|-
TGTGCCAGCAGCTTAGATCTTGCCGGGGAGCTGTTTTTT
CASSLDLAGELFF
>TRBJ2-7|TRBV10-2|-|-
TGCGCCAGCAGTGAACAGATCAGCTACGAGCAGTACTTC
CASSEQISYEQYF
>TRBJ1-1|TRBV6-5|-|-
TGTGCCAGCAGTTCGCTGTTGACAGCGATGAACACTGAAGCTTTCTTT
CASSSLLTAMNTEAFF
>TRBJ2-3|TRBV7-2|-|-
TGTGCCAGCAGCTCTGAGTATCACGATACGCAGTATTTT
CASSSEYHDTQYF
>TRBJ2-2|TRBV6-2/TRBV6-3|TRBD1|once
TGTGCCAGCAGTTACACCTCGGGACAGGGTCCCCCCGGGGAGCTGTTTTTT
CASSYTSGQGPPGELFF
>TRBJ1-2|TRBV4-3|-|-
TGCGCCAGCAGCCAAGAGCCGGGGAGTTGGGACTATGGCTACACCTTC
CASSQEPGSWDYGYTF
>TRBJ1-2|TRBV18|TRBD1|-
TGTGCCAGCTCACCGGCAGGGGGCGACTATGGCTACACCTTC
CASSPAGGDYGYTF
>TRBJ2-3|TRBV14|TRBD2|-
TGTGCCAGCAGCCCCGATTTAGCGGGAGGGAGCACAGATACGCAGTATTTT
CASSPDLAGGSTDTQYF
>TRBJ2-2|TRBV2|-|-
TGTGCCAGCAGTATACAGGGAACCGGGGAGCTGTTTTTT
CASSIQGTGELFF
>TRBJ2-2|TRBV7-2|-|-
TGTGCCAGCAGCTTAGGGACAGCGAACACCGGGGAGCTGTTTTTT
CASSLGTANTGELFF
>TRBJ1-4|TRBV19|-|-
TGTGCCAGTAGTCCCGGGACTGCAACTAATGAAAAACTGTTTTTT
CASSPGTATNEKLFF
>TRBJ2-7|TRBV2|-|-
TGTGCCAGCAGCGGACATTACGAGCAGTACTTC
CASSGHYEQYF
>TRBJ2-7|TRBV30|TRBD1|-
TGTGCCTGGAGTGTCGGACAGGGCGGCGAGCAGTACTTC
CAWSVGQGGEQYF
>TRBJ2-7|TRBV6-5|TRBD1|-
TGTGCCAGCAGTAGCCGGGACAGATCCTACGAGCAGTACTTC
CASSSRDRSYEQYF
>TRBJ2-7|TRBV6-5|TRBD1|-
TGTGCCAGCACCTTTCAGACAGGGGCTTCCTACGAGCAGTACTTC
CASTFQTGASYEQYF
>TRBJ1-1|TRBV5-5|-|few
TGTGCCAGCGGTGCTCTAACTGAAGCTTTCTTT
CASGALTEAFF